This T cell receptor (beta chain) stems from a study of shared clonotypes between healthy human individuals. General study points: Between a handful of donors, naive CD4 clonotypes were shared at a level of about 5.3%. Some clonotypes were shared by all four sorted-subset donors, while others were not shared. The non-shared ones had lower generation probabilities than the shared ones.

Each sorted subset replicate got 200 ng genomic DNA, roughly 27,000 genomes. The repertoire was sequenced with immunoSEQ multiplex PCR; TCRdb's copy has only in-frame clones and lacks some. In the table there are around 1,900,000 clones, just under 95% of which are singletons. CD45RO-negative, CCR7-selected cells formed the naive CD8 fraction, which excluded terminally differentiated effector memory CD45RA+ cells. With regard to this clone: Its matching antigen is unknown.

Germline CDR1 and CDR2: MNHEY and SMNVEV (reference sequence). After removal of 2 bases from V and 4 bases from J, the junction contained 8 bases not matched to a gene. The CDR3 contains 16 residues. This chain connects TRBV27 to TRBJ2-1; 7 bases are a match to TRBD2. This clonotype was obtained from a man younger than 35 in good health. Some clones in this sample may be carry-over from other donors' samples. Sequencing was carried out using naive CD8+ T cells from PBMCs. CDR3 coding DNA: TGTGCCAGCAGTTTAGGGGCGGGGACTATATACAATGAGCAGTTCTTC. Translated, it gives CASSLGAGTIYNEQFF.